This T cell receptor beta chain was recovered during a study of metastatic and nonmetastatic thyroid tumors. Points on this clone: A junction boundary mismatches the germline segment, possibly from a read error.

TCRdb re-analyzed the PCR reads through MiXCR. The sample consists of roughly 30,000 clones, 9.5% to 14% of them appearing once. No patient received treatment before thyroid surgery. Input material: blood. The sequence derives from a female donor with papillary thyroid cancer or a benign thyroid nodule (not recorded which). Some clones in this sample may be carry-over from other donors' samples.

The CDR3 region has the DNA TGTGCCAGCAGTTACCGACAGGGGAGCACATATACTCAGTATTTT. Amino acids: CASSYRQGSTYTQYF. The chain has TRBV6-2 or TRBV6-3 and TRBJ2-3; 8 bases match TRBD1. The CDR3 has 15 residues. Germline lookup yields CDR1 MNHEY and CDR2 SVGEGT.